This passage covers 8 T cell receptor beta chains from one sample sequenced in a study of blood T cell repertoires in COVID-19. Profiling relied on immunoSEQ multiplex PCR, and the TCRdb table lists in-frame clones only, not all of them. The data hold 200,000 to 250,000 clones, with approximately 86% observed a single time. What was sequenced was peripheral blood. The receptors come from a man aged 55 to 70 with acute or convalescent COVID-19.

This clone showed up just a few times. The rearrangement links TRBV18 to TRBJ1-6; 9 positions agree with TRBD1. Losses at the gene ends were 2 bases for V and 6 bases for J; bases not matched to a gene: 5. The CDR3 spans 16 residues. Germline lookup yields CDR1 KGHSH and CDR2 LQKENI. CDR3 nucleotides: TGTGCCAGCTCACCAGGGGTACAGGGGGCTAATTCACCCCTCCACTTT. Its translation is CASSPGVQGANSPLHF.

CDR3 in amino acids: CASSNGQTGANSPLHF. In DNA, the CDR3 is TGCGCCAGCAGTAATGGGCAGACAGGGGCCAATTCACCCCTCCACTTT. The genes are TRBV5-1 and TRBJ1-6; 8 nucleotides match TRBD1. V shed 5 bases, J shed 7 bases, and the junction held 11 bases outside the gene matches. Germline-derived CDR1 and CDR2 are SGHRS and YFSETQ. The length of the CDR3 is 16 residues.

The chain employs TRBV7-2 and TRBJ1-3; D is possibly TRBD1 (5 bases). Trimming pared 0 bases from V and 4 bases from J, leaving 13 bases between. The CDR3 length is 16 residues. Per germline, CDR1 SGHTA and CDR2 FQGNSA. CDR3 sequence: CASSLAGPQAGNTIYF. CDR3 nucleotides: TGTGCCAGCAGCTTAGCGGGGCCCCAGGCGGGAAACACCATATATTTT.

The chain carries TRBV9 and TRBJ1-4, with 7 positions matching TRBD1. This CDR3 spans 15 amino acids. The V and J ends lost 3 bases and 3 bases, in that order; junction bases with no gene match: 5. CDR1 is SGDLS, CDR2 YYNGEE, per germline. CDR3 loop: CASSGTGTANEKLFF. The DNA for the CDR3 is TGTGCCAGCAGCGGTACCGGGACAGCTAATGAAAAACTGTTTTTT.

This rearrangement joins TRBV11-2 to TRBJ2-4, with 10 nucleotides matching TRBD1. The CDR3 spans 14 residues. V gave up 4 bases and J gave up 9 bases; unmatched junction bases: 6. Germline CDR1 reads SGHAT; CDR2 reads FQNNGV. The CDR3 bases are TGTGCCAGCAGCTCGGACAGGGGGAAAGTCATTCAGTACTTC. This translates into CASSSDRGKVIQYF.

The chain links TRBV27 to TRBJ1-1; 9 bases agree with TRBD1. This CDR3 region has 13 residues. Germline CDR1 is MNHEY and CDR2 is SMNVEV (reference sequence). The V segment lost 6 bases and the J segment 8 bases; nucleotides outside the gene matches: 7. The CDR3 loop reads CASSVTGTGEAFF. The CDR3 nucleotides are TGTGCCAGCAGCGTAACCGGGACAGGGGAAGCTTTCTTT.

The sample holds one count of this clone. The chain employs TRBV27 and TRBJ1-1; 7 nucleotides match TRBD1. CDR3 length equals 15 residues. V lost 5 bases, J lost 4 bases, and 10 bases stayed unmatched. Germline CDR1 and CDR2: MNHEY and SMNVEV (reference sequence). Written as DNA, the CDR3 is TGTGCCAGCAGTCCAGACAGGGTTTTGACCACTGAAGCTTTCTTT. This codes for CASSPDRVLTTEAFF.

This clone was observed a handful of times. The chain joins TRBV27 to TRBJ1-2, with 8 bases aligning to TRBD1. Looked up from germline, CDR1 is MNHEY and CDR2 is SMNVEV (reference sequence). Germline trimming cut 10 bases from V and 4 bases from J; bases unmatched to any gene: 14. The CDR3 totals 15 residues. The CDR3 DNA follows: TGTGCCACCTCGACAGGGGAAGGGGGCCTCTATGGCTACACCTTC. Protein product: CATSTGEGGLYGYTF.